The clone carrying this T cell receptor (beta chain) showed up many times. The authors prepared the TCRbeta library with unique molecular identifiers. MiXCR, applied by TCRdb to the PCR reads, yields one record per CDR3 protein. In the table there are fewer than 120,000 distinct CDR3 sequences, 10% of which are singletons. The ends lost 5 bases at V and 10 bases at J; junction bases unmatched: 8. This CDR3 is built from 13 residues. CDR1 and CDR2 from the germline V gene are SGHTA and FQGTGA. These data are taken from a study of T-cell reconstitution after alpha-beta-depleted transplantation in children.

V usage is TRBV7-3 and J usage is TRBJ2-1, with TRBD2 matching 7 bases. The TCR originated in a human donor who donated a stem cell graft to a child with acute lymphoblastic leukemia. Specimen: PBMCs from the stem cell graft donor, collected from the stem cell graft. This CDR3 is CASSTGLRYEQFF. DNA of the CDR3: TGTGCCAGCAGCACGGGACTAAGGTACGAGCAGTTCTTC. The full variable domain, completed using reference TRBV7-3 and TRBJ2-1, is GAGVSQTPSNKVTEKGKYVELRCDPISGHTALYWYRQSLGQGPEFLIYFQGTGAADDSGLPNDRFFAVRPEGSVSTLKIQRTERGDSAVYLCASSTGLRYEQFFGPGTRLTVL.